Each of the 6 T cell receptor beta chains below was sequenced from the same sample in a study of cytomegalovirus exposure and HLA in healthy donors. Researchers ran the PCR with 60 Vbeta and 13 Jbeta primers. Sequencing used immunoSEQ multiplex PCR; TCRdb keeps in-frame clones, though not all of them. The sample lists approximately 100,000 clones, 66% occurring once. The sample was PBMCs. The receptors derive from a woman aged 50 to 60 in good health and CMV-seronegative.

The rearrangement joins TRBV18 to TRBJ2-5; 9 positions agree with TRBD2. The J segment lost 3 bases and the V segment lost 1 base, leaving 3 bases of the junction unmatched. Looked up from germline, CDR1 is KGHSH and CDR2 is LQKENI. CDR3 length equals 15 residues. The DNA of the CDR3 is TGTGCCAGCTCACCACGGTCTAGCGGGAAAGAGACCCAGTACTTC. It translates to CASSPRSSGKETQYF.

CDR3 in amino acids: CASSVGGGASETQYF. In nucleotides, the CDR3 is TGTGCCAGCAGCGTAGGCGGGGGGGCCTCAGAGACCCAGTACTTC. This chain connects TRBV9 to TRBJ2-5; 9 bases are a match to TRBD2. CDR3 size: 15 residues. The germline V gene encodes CDR1 SGDLS and CDR2 YYNGEE. V lost 0 bases and J lost 4; bases outside the gene matches: 4.

The J gene is TRBJ1-5, the V gene TRBV6-6; D may be TRBD1 (5 bases). V was cut by 2 bases and J by 3 bases, with 8 bases left in between. Germline-derived CDR1 and CDR2 are MNHNY and SVGAGI (reference sequence). The CDR3 spans 14 residues. CDR3 region: CASSYQGHNQPQHF. CDR3 DNA sequence: TGTGCCAGCAGTTACCAGGGTCACAATCAGCCCCAGCATTTT.

The chain employs TRBV27 and TRBJ2-1, with 11 nucleotides matching TRBD1. The CDR3 spans 15 residues. Germline values: CDR1 MNHEY, CDR2 SMNVEV (reference sequence). Trimming removed 4 bases from V and 5 bases from J; junction bases left unmatched: 4. The CDR3 nucleotides read TGTGCCAGCAGTTACGGGACAGGGGGTAACAATGAGCAGTTCTTC. The encoded protein is CASSYGTGGNNEQFF.

The chain couples TRBV4-1 to TRBJ2-1; 8 bases agree with TRBD2. This CDR3 region has 18 residues. CDR1 is MGHRA and CDR2 is YSYEKL in the germline V gene. V was clipped by 0 bases and J by 5 bases; unmatched bases: 12. This CDR3 is CASSQDMGLAGLHNEQFF. The CDR3 DNA sequence: TGCGCCAGCAGCCAAGATATGGGGTTAGCGGGGCTACACAATGAGCAGTTCTTC.

The chain couples TRBV7-9 to TRBJ1-5, with TRBD1 matching over 10 bases. J was trimmed by 2 bases and V by 5 bases; bases with no gene match: 9. The CDR3 totals 17 residues. Germline loops: CDR1 SEHNR, CDR2 FQNEAQ (reference sequence). CDR3 amino acids: CASSPGTGVRGNQPQHF. In DNA, the CDR3 is TGTGCCAGCAGCCCCGGGACAGGGGTACGGGGCAATCAGCCCCAGCATTTT.